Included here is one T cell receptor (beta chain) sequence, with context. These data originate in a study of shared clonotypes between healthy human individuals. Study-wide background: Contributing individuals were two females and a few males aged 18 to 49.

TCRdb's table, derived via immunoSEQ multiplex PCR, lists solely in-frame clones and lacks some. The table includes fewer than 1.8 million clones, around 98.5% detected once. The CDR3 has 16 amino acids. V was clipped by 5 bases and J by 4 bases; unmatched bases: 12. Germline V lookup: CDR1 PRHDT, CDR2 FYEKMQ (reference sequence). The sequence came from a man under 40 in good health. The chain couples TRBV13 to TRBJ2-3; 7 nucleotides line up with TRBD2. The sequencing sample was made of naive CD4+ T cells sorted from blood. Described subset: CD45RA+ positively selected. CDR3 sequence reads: CASSPGLGRESDTQYF. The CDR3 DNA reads TGTGCCAGCAGCCCAGGGCTGGGGCGGGAGTCAGATACGCAGTATTTT.